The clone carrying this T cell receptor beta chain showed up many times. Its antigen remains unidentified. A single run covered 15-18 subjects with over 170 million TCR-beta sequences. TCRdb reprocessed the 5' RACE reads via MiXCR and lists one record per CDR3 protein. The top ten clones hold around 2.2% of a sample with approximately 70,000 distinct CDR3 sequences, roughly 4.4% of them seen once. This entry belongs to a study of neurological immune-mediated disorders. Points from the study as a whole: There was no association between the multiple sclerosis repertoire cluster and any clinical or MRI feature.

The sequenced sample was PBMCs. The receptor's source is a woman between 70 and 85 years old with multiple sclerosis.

CDR3 residues: CASSYGDRVYEQYF. Here the CDR3 DNA reads TGTGCCAGCAGTTACGGTGACAGGGTCTACGAGCAGTACTTC. The gene calls are TRBV6-2 or TRBV6-3 and TRBJ2-7, with 7 bases identical to TRBD1. This CDR3 spans 14 amino acids. V gave up 2 bases and J gave up 3 bases; unmatched junction bases: 4. Germline loops: CDR1 MNHEY, CDR2 SVGEGT.